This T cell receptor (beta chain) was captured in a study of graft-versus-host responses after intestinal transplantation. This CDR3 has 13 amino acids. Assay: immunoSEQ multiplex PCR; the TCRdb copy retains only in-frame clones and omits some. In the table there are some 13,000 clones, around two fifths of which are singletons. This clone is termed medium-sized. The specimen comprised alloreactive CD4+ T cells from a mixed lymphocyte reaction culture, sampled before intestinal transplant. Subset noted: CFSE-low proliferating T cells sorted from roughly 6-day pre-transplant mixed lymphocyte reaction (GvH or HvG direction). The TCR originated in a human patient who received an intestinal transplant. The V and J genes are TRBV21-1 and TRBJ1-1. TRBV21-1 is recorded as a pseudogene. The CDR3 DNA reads TGTGCCAGCAGCAATTATGAGGCCACTGAAGCTTTCTTT. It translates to CASSNYEATEAFF.